The following is a T cell receptor beta chain sequence with its context. As yet, its antigen is unknown. TCRdb re-called the 5' RACE reads; one entry per CDR3 protein, DNA not given. The sample yields about 260,000 distinct CDR3 sequences, of which the top ten take up around 4%. This entry is derived from a study of T cells expressing NK-cell markers. In the study overall: The TCR beta repertoires originated in sorted CD3+CD56+NKG2C+, CD3+CD56+NKG2C- and CD3+CD56-NKG2C+ T cells. The sequencing cohort of eight donors included seven HCMV-seropositive individuals and one seronegative individual.

Whole-study findings and limits: Leadership of the CD3+CD56-NKG2C+ fraction also belonged to these clonotypes in a handful of donors.

The CDR3 loop spans 17 amino acids. Germline values: CDR1 KGHDR, CDR2 SFDVKD. The sample was blood T cells: a sorted CD56 or NKG2C T cell subset, CD4+ or CD8+ T cells, or bulk PBMC T cells (not recorded which). The source is a woman aged 18-70 years in good health. V and J are TRBV24-1 and TRBJ2-1; TCRdb gives TRBD2 as the D gene, but with no DNA this cannot be confirmed. This CDR3 is CATSGRVSGSPGNEQFF.